This T cell receptor (beta chain) emerged from a study of blood T cell repertoires in COVID-19. Study details: PBMCs, B-cell-depleted T cells, or T cells were the source of the cDNA or gDNA that made up the material.

The CDR3 length is 13 residues. The germline V and J ends were trimmed by 3 bases and 4 bases, with 12 bases remaining between them. CDR1 and CDR2 (germline): DFQATT, SNEGSKA (reference sequence). Generated by immunoSEQ multiplex PCR, the TCRdb table keeps only in-frame clones and is missing some. The table shows about 200,000 clones, with almost 85% occurring only once. Sample: peripheral blood. This TCR came from a woman between 70 and 85 years old with COVID-19, enrolled during active disease. The V and J genes are TRBV20-1 and TRBJ1-2; no reliable D call. The CDR3 DNA follows: TGCAGTGCTAGTCTCGAGGGAGGCTATGGCTACACCTTC. Amino acid sequence: CSASLEGGYGYTF.